A single sample gave rise to the 9 T cell receptor beta chains below, sequenced in a study of blood T cell repertoires in COVID-19. Measured with immunoSEQ multiplex PCR; TCRdb has only the in-frame clones, and not every one. Of more than 35,000 clones detected, over 75% appear once; the ten largest clones hold under 10%. The material sequenced was peripheral blood. The receptors here all came from a man between 25 and 39 years old with active or convalescent COVID-19.

This chain connects TRBV6-5 to TRBJ2-3; D is uncertain. The CDR3 consists of 13 residues. The germline CDR1 and CDR2 sequences are MNHEY and SVGAGI. V was shortened by 5 bases and J by 5 bases, with 11 bases between the two germline ends. CDR3 sequence: CASSPSMVDTQYF. The CDR3 DNA sequence: TGTGCCAGCAGTCCGTCTATGGTAGATACGCAGTATTTT.

The chain joins TRBV30 to TRBJ2-3; 7 bases map to TRBD1. The CDR3 is 12 residues long. J was trimmed by 4 bases and V by 2 bases; bases with no gene match: 0. Germline V gene lookup returns CDR1 GTSNPN and CDR2 SVGIG (reference sequence). For the CDR3, the DNA is TGTGCCTGGAGTCAGGGGGCAGATACGCAGTATTTT. Translated, it gives CAWSQGADTQYF.

This chain links TRBV7-3 with TRBJ1-6; TRBD1 might be the D (6 bases). The germline gives CDR1 SGHTA, CDR2 FQGTGA. V lost 5 bases and J lost 7, with 9 bases in between. This CDR3 is 13 amino acids long. The CDR3 is CASSRQGNSPLHF. The CDR3 DNA reads as TGTGCCAGCAGCCGTCAGGGGAATTCACCCCTCCACTTT.

The chain is built from TRBV3-1 (or the pseudogene TRBV3-2) and TRBJ2-2, with a possible D match to TRBD2 (5 bases). Trimming shortened V by 0 bases and J by 2 bases, and 13 bases separated the two germline ends. The CDR3 runs to 17 residues. The germline V gene encodes CDR1 LGHDT and CDR2 YNNKEL (reference sequence). Here the CDR3 DNA reads TGTGCCAGCAGCCAAGATCGGGGAGCAACTAACACCGGGGAGCTGTTTTTT. Translated, it gives CASSQDRGATNTGELFF.

A remark on this clone: At one end the junction does not follow the germline gene, possibly because of a read error. This chain uses TRBV5-3 with TRBJ2-1; 8 bases line up with TRBD2. TRBV5-3 is reported as an ORF; its role is uncertain. The CDR3 is 11 residues long. Written as DNA, the CDR3 is TGCTCGGAGCGGGAGTTCGCTGAGCAGTTCTTC. Encoded protein: CSEREFAEQFF.

The V gene is TRBV11-2, the J gene TRBJ1-1, with 8 bases that match TRBD1. The CDR3 covers 13 residues. The trim removed 6 bases at V and 6 bases at J, leaving 6 bases unmatched. Germline CDR1 is SGHAT and CDR2 is FQNNGV. CDR3 protein: CASRTGDGSEAFF. CDR3 sequence (DNA): TGTGCCAGCAGGACAGGGGATGGGTCTGAAGCTTTCTTT.

The V gene is TRBV7-3, the J gene TRBJ2-1; D possibly corresponds to TRBD1 (5 bases). In germline, CDR1 is SGHTA, CDR2 FQGTGA. The CDR3 is made up of 13 amino acids. Trimming took off 4 bases at V and 8 bases at J, with 12 bases between the two ends. The CDR3 is CASSSGQSHEQFF. Written as DNA, the CDR3 is TGTGCCAGCAGCTCTGGACAATCCCATGAGCAGTTCTTC.

This sequence joins TRBV4-2 and TRBJ2-2; 8 bases line up with TRBD2. The CDR3 runs 16 residues. With V trimmed by 4 bases and J by 3 bases, 7 bases remained unmatched. CDR1 and CDR2 from the germline V gene are LGHNA and YNFKEQ. The CDR3 coding sequence is TGTGCCAGCAGCCGAGTAGCGGGGTCAGACACCGGGGAGCTGTTTTTT. Protein: CASSRVAGSDTGELFF.

The V and J genes are TRBV29-1 and TRBJ2-1; 7 bases map to TRBD2. This CDR3 has 14 amino acids. CDR1 and CDR2 (germline): SQVTM, ANQGSEA. V was clipped by 5 bases and J by 0 bases; unmatched bases: 4. CDR3: CSVKRGSSYNEQFF. The CDR3 DNA reads TGCAGCGTTAAGCGGGGTAGCTCCTACAATGAGCAGTTCTTC.